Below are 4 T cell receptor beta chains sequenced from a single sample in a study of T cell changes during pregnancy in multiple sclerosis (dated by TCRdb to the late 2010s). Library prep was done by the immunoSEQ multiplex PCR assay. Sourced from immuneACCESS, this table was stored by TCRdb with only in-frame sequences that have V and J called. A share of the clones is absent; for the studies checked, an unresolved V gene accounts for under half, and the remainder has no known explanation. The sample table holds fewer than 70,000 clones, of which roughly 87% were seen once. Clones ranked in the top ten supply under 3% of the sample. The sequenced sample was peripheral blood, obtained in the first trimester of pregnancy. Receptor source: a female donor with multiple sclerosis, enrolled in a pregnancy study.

The CDR3 nucleotides read TGTGCCAGCAGCTCCGGGACCTTAGAGGGAGGGGGCTATGGCTACACCTTC. Translated: CASSSGTLEGGGYGYTF. V usage is TRBV13 and J usage is TRBJ1-2, with D perhaps TRBD1 (6 bases). V shed 4 bases and J shed 4 bases, with 22 bases lying between them. This CDR3 is 17 amino acids long. Germline values: CDR1 PRHDT, CDR2 FYEKMQ (reference sequence).

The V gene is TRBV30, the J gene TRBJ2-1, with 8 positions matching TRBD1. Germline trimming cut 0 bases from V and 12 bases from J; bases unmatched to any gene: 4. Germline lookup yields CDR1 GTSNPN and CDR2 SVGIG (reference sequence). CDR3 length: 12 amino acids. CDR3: CAWSVWDRPQFF. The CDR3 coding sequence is TGTGCCTGGAGTGTATGGGACAGGCCGCAGTTCTTC.

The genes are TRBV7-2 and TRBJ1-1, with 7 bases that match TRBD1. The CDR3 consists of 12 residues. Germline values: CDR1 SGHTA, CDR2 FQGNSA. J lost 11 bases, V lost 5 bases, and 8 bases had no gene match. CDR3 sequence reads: CASSRQGYAAFF. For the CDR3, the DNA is TGTGCCAGCAGCCGACAGGGTTACGCGGCTTTCTTT.

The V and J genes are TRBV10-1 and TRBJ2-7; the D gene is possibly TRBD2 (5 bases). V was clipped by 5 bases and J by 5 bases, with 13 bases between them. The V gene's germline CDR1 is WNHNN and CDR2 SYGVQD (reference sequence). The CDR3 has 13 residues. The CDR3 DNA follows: TGCGCCAGCAGTTCGGGGAAAGGAAACGAGCAGTACTTC. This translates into CASSSGKGNEQYF.